The 5 T cell receptor beta chains below were found in one sample sequenced in a study of blood T cell repertoires in COVID-19. Assay: immunoSEQ multiplex PCR; the TCRdb copy retains only in-frame clones and omits some. This sample has roughly 220,000 clones, with 65% to 90% found just once. Sequenced input: PBMCs or T cells enriched from blood (not recorded which). These receptors originate from a woman in her 40s with acute COVID-19.

V usage is TRBV6-5 and J usage is TRBJ2-1; D is unresolved. Germline V gene sequence: CDR1 MNHEY, CDR2 SVGAGI. The CDR3 totals 11 residues. The germline V and J ends were trimmed by 8 bases and 9 bases, with 11 bases remaining between them. CDR3 DNA sequence: TGTGCCAGCCGGCAGCGTGGTGAGCAGTTCTTC. Protein sequence: CASRQRGEQFF.

The rearrangement links TRBV11-1 to TRBJ1-1; D gene uncertain. Looked up from germline, CDR1 is SGHAT and CDR2 is FQDESV (reference sequence). This CDR3 is built from 14 residues. The germline V and J ends were trimmed by 5 bases and 0 bases, with 10 bases remaining between them. As DNA, the CDR3 is TGTGCCAGCAGCATCGACATGGTGAACACTGAAGCTTTCTTT. Translation: CASSIDMVNTEAFF.

The chain has TRBV28 and TRBJ1-2; 7 nucleotides match TRBD1. Trimming removed 6 bases from V and 4 bases from J; junction bases left unmatched: 14. This CDR3 is 16 amino acids long. Germline V lookup: CDR1 MDHEN, CDR2 SYDVKM. CDR3 amino acids: CASSRSGTEPFYGYTF. In nucleotides, the CDR3 is TGTGCCAGCAGCAGATCCGGGACAGAGCCGTTCTATGGCTACACCTTC.

The V gene is TRBV4-3, the J gene TRBJ1-6, with 10 bases identical to TRBD1. V shed 4 bases, J shed 11 bases, and the junction held 8 bases outside the gene matches. The germline V gene encodes CDR1 LGHNA and CDR2 YSLEER. CDR3 length: 15 amino acids. CDR3: CASSPGTGDRTPLHF. The CDR3 region has the DNA TGCGCCAGCAGCCCCGGGACAGGGGATAGAACACCCCTCCACTTT.

The chain is built from TRBV18 and TRBJ2-3; perhaps TRBD2 as D (6 bases). Trimming shortened V by 4 bases and J by 11 bases, and 19 bases separated the two germline ends. This CDR3 has 14 residues. Germline V gene sequence: CDR1 KGHSH, CDR2 LQKENI. CDR3 DNA: TGTGCCAGCTCACAAGGGGACTCCTCTCAGGGGCAGTATTTT. This gives the protein CASSQGDSSQGQYF.